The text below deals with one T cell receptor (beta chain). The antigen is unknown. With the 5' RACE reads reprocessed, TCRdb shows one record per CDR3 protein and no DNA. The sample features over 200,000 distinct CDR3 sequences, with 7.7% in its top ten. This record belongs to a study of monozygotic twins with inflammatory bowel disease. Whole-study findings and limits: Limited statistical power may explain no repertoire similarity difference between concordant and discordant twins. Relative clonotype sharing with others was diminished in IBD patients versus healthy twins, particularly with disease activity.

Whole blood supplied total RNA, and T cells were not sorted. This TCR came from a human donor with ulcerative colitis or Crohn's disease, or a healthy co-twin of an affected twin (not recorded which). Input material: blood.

The CDR3 sequence is CASSPLAGTEQFF. The chain links TRBV3-1 to TRBJ2-1; TCRdb gives TRBD2 as the D gene, but with no DNA this cannot be confirmed. The CDR3 sequence is 13 residues long. In germline, CDR1 is LGHDT, CDR2 YNNKEL (reference sequence).